This is a list of T cell receptor beta chains from one sample in a study of T-cell memory formation after mild COVID-19. TCRdb recomputed calls from the 5' RACE reads with MiXCR, one row per CDR3 protein. This table has about 450,000 distinct CDR3 sequences, 20% to 30% appearing once. The source material was PBMCs or a T cell subset sorted from them (not recorded which). The origin of the receptors is an adult woman who had mild COVID-19 (a few samples of this study predate the infection). Cell type and time point are not known. CDR3s include the opening cysteine and the closing phenylalanine or tryptophan. D genes are given only for firm matches. Rows give clone size only sometimes, using once, few, many, or a class for an expanded clone.

>TRBV20-1|NA|TRBD1|TRBJ2-7
CSARAFRGRYEQYF
TGCAGTGCTAGAGCTTTCAGGGGGCGGTATGAGCAGTACTTC
>TRBV24-1|once|TRBD1|TRBJ1-2
CATSDPGTGTYGYTF
TGTGCCACCAGTGATCCCGGGACAGGGACCTATGGCTACACCTTC
>TRBV7-6|NA|NA|TRBJ2-7
CASSLGGLTYEQYF
TGTGCCAGCAGCTTAGGTGGGCTTACCTACGAGCAGTACTTC
>TRBV9|NA|TRBD2|TRBJ2-3
CASSPHGGGDTQYF
TGTGCCAGCAGCCCTCATGGGGGGGGAGATACGCAGTATTTT
>TRBV24-1|NA|NA|TRBJ2-3
CATSPARPETDTQYF
TGTGCCACCTCCCCGGCTCGACCAGAGACAGATACGCAGTATTTT
>TRBV3-1|few|TRBD1|TRBJ2-3
CASSYHRGDTQYF
TGTGCCAGCAGCTACCACAGGGGAGATACGCAGTATTTT
>TRBV3-1|many|NA|TRBJ1-5
CASSQGLLRVRSYNQPQHF
TGTGCCAGCAGCCAAGGCCTCCTGCGGGTCCGCTCGTACAATCAGCCCCAGCATTTT
>TRBV6-5|NA|NA|TRBJ1-1
CASRARGSVAFF
TGTGCCAGCAGAGCCAGGGGCTCCGTGGCTTTCTTT
>TRBV18|NA|TRBD1|TRBJ1-1
CASSTGTGGTEAFF
TGTGCCAGCTCTACCGGGACAGGGGGTACTGAAGCTTTCTTT
>TRBV28|few|NA|TRBJ2-7
CASTGRGYEQYF
TGTGCCAGCACGGGACGGGGCTACGAGCAGTACTTC
>TRBV29-1|few|NA|TRBJ1-1
CSVEDLKGTNTEAFF
TGCAGCGTTGAAGATCTTAAGGGGACGAACACTGAAGCTTTCTTT
>TRBV24-1|few|NA|TRBJ1-5
CATSDGGGRQPQHF
TGTGCCACCAGTGATGGCGGGGGTCGACAGCCCCAGCATTTT
>TRBV9|NA|TRBD2|TRBJ2-3
CASSAGLVGTDTQYF
TGTGCCAGCAGCGCCGGACTAGTAGGCACAGATACGCAGTATTTT
>TRBV5-1|few|TRBD2|TRBJ2-7
CASRMTSGYEQYF
TGCGCCAGCAGGATGACTAGCGGCTACGAGCAGTACTTC
>TRBV4-1|NA|NA|TRBJ2-2
CASSRTWNTGELFF
TGCGCCAGCAGCCGTACTTGGAACACCGGGGAGCTGTTTTTT
>TRBV11-2|few|NA|TRBJ2-7
CASSLRPGTYEQYF
TGTGCCAGCAGCTTACGTCCGGGTACCTACGAGCAGTACTTC
>TRBV5-1|few|NA|TRBJ2-5
CASREFQGVRETQYF
TGCGCCAGCAGGGAGTTTCAGGGAGTCAGAGAGACCCAGTACTTC
>TRBV29-1|NA|TRBD1|TRBJ1-2
CSVEDRTGFGYTF
TGCAGCGTTGAAGACAGGACAGGGTTCGGCTACACCTTC
>TRBV15|NA|TRBD2|TRBJ2-3
CATRTSGSQDTQYF
TGTGCCACGCGGACTAGCGGGAGTCAAGATACGCAGTATTTT